This entry lists 14 T cell receptor beta chains sequenced from one sample in a study of T cell responses to AZD1222 COVID-19 vaccine. Sequencing was performed with immunoSEQ multiplex PCR; in TCRdb, only in-frame clones are kept and a portion is missing. The repertoire holds 95,000 to 150,000 clones, with around 94% as singletons. Sequences were derived from peripheral blood, sampled on day 0 of AZD1222 vaccination. Receptors were obtained from an adult in good health.

The chain combines TRBV12-3 or TRBV12-4 with TRBJ1-5, with D perhaps TRBD1 (5 bases). The CDR3 length is 13 residues. V was shortened by 3 bases and J by 5 bases, with 8 bases between the two germline ends. CDR3 sequence (DNA): TGTGCCAGCAGTTTGACAGACGATCAGCCCCAGCATTTT. Amino acid sequence: CASSLTDDQPQHF.

The CDR3 region is CASSQGQGPSTDTQYF. CDR3 DNA sequence: TGTGCCAGCAGTCAGGGACAGGGCCCTAGCACAGATACGCAGTATTTT. This chain connects TRBV27 to TRBJ2-3; 9 nucleotides agree with TRBD1. V lost 5 bases and J lost 0; bases outside the gene matches: 6. Germline CDR1 is MNHEY and CDR2 is SMNVEV (reference sequence). This CDR3 comprises 16 residues.

This chain uses TRBV7-9 with TRBJ1-1; D remains unclear. Per germline, CDR1 SEHNR and CDR2 FQNEAQ (reference sequence). Trimming shortened V by 3 bases and J by 4 bases, and 9 bases separated the two germline ends. The CDR3 totals 13 residues. The DNA of the CDR3 is TGTGCCAGCAGCTTCACGGGTCTCACTGAAGCTTTCTTT. Translation gives CASSFTGLTEAFF.

This clone has just a few counts. The chain is built from TRBV6-5 and TRBJ2-2, with D hard to call. This CDR3 spans 15 amino acids. Deletions cut 0 bases from V and 2 bases from J, with 7 bases between. CDR1 is MNHEY and CDR2 is SVGAGI in the germline V gene. CDR3 DNA: TGTGCCAGCAGTTACTCGGGCAGTAACACCGGGGAGCTGTTTTTT. Residues: CASSYSGSNTGELFF.

J is TRBJ1-2 and V is TRBV5-6; 7 positions agree with TRBD1. Germline V gene data show CDR1 as SGHDT and CDR2 as YYEEEE. The length of the CDR3 is 14 residues. V was clipped by 6 bases and J by 1 base; unmatched bases: 6. CDR3 bases: TGTGCCAGCAACCAGGACAGGATTAACTATGGCTACACCTTC. Residues: CASNQDRINYGYTF.

The chain uses TRBV5-6 and TRBJ1-3, with TRBD1 as a possible D gene (5 bases). Trimming removed 4 bases from V and 0 bases from J, with 14 bases in between. The germline gives CDR1 SGHDT, CDR2 YYEEEE. The CDR3 consists of 16 residues. CDR3 in amino acids: CASSGSGLYSGNTIYF. In DNA, the CDR3 is TGTGCCAGCAGCGGTTCAGGGCTATACTCTGGAAACACCATATATTTT.

The chain employs TRBV9 and TRBJ2-1; 7 bases fit TRBD2. V was pared by 1 base and J by 0 bases, with 4 bases of the junction left unmatched. Germline CDR1 is SGDLS and CDR2 is YYNGEE. The CDR3 sequence is 16 residues long. This CDR3 is CASSVTGRSSYNEQFF. The CDR3 DNA reads TGTGCCAGCAGCGTAACCGGGAGGAGCTCCTACAATGAGCAGTTCTTC.

This clone was seen once. V is TRBV24-1 and J is TRBJ1-2; D unresolved. V was cut by 3 bases and J by 4 bases, with 14 bases left in between. The CDR3 totals 15 residues. Looked up from germline, CDR1 is KGHDR and CDR2 is SFDVKD. This chain's CDR3 is CATSDPLAKSYGYTF. The CDR3 bases are TGTGCCACCAGTGATCCGTTGGCAAAGTCCTATGGCTACACCTTC.

This rearrangement joins TRBV7-3 to TRBJ2-1; D remains unclear. The ends were cut back, 5 bases at V and 0 bases at J, with 11 bases in the middle. The CDR3 consists of 15 residues. Germline values: CDR1 SGHTA, CDR2 FQGTGA. The CDR3 sequence is CASSQKASSYNEQFF. Here the CDR3 DNA reads TGTGCCAGCAGCCAGAAAGCGAGCTCCTACAATGAGCAGTTCTTC.

The chain is built from TRBV2 and TRBJ1-6; TRBD1 matches at 9 bases. Germline loops: CDR1 SNHLY, CDR2 FYNNEI. Germline trimming cut 6 bases from V and 9 bases from J; bases unmatched to any gene: 12. The CDR3 contains 16 residues. CDR3 DNA: TGTGCCAGCAGAGGGGGACAGGGAGGTTGGATTTCACCCCTCCACTTT. Translated: CASRGGQGGWISPLHF.

This clone was counted once. This chain uses TRBV19 with TRBJ2-3; TRBD1 matches 8 bases. J lost 5 bases, V lost 3 bases, and 4 bases had no gene match. Per germline, CDR1 LNHDA and CDR2 SQIVND (reference sequence). The CDR3 covers 14 residues. The CDR3 sequence: CASSIQGAKDTQYF. The CDR3 DNA reads TGTGCCAGTAGTATCCAGGGGGCAAAAGATACGCAGTATTTT.

The rearrangement joins TRBV3-1 (or the pseudogene TRBV3-2) to TRBJ1-2; D not certain. Germline lookup yields CDR1 LGHDT and CDR2 YNNKEL (reference sequence). The CDR3 covers 14 residues. The V end was cut by 7 bases, the J end by 4 bases, with 16 bases between. The CDR3 loop is CASTLKGTFYGYTF. In nucleotides, the CDR3 is TGTGCCAGCACTCTGAAGGGAACGTTCTATGGCTACACCTTC.

With regard to this clone: Different DNA sequences within this sample yield the same CDR3. This chain joins TRBV18 and TRBJ2-5; D gene ambiguous. Trimming pared 3 bases from V and 4 bases from J, leaving 3 bases between. CDR1 and CDR2 (germline): KGHSH, LQKENI. This CDR3 is 11 amino acids long. The CDR3 nucleotides read TGTGCCAGCTCACCTGGAGAGACCCAGTACTTC. Translation gives CASSPGETQYF.

The DNA for the CDR3 is TGTGCCAGCAGCTTAGTGGCTAGCGGCTACAATGAGCAGTTCTTC. Translated, it gives CASSLVASGYNEQFF. The rearrangement joins TRBV7-2 to TRBJ2-1, with 7 bases fitting TRBD2. Germline CDR1 and CDR2: SGHTA and FQGNSA. The CDR3 covers 15 residues. J gave up 3 bases and V 1 base, and 3 bases lay outside the gene matches.